This T cell receptor (beta chain) was sequenced during a study of blood T cell repertoires in COVID-19. Germline-derived CDR1 and CDR2 are SGHVS and FQNEAQ. Trimming cost V 6 bases and J 4 bases, with 15 bases left between them. The CDR3 loop spans 14 amino acids. The participants were between 18 and 89 years old and came from 24 US areas. Exposed enrollees encountered a COVID-19 case at some point within 2 weeks before study entry. The protocol was immunoSEQ multiplex PCR, while the TCRdb copy is restricted to in-frame clones and leaves out a portion. The sample lists 150,000 to 200,000 clones, approximately 80% occurring once.

This rearrangement joins TRBV7-8 to TRBJ1-1; D may be TRBD1 (5 bases). The material sequenced was PBMCs or T cells enriched from blood (not recorded which). The sequence was collected from a man between 60 and 75 years old who had been exposed to COVID-19. CDR3 sequence: CASRRGLGGTEAFF. CDR3 DNA sequence: TGTGCCAGCAGGCGGGGGTTAGGCGGCACTGAAGCTTTCTTT.